One sample yielded the 17 T cell receptor beta chains listed below, sequenced in a study of post-analysis software for immune sequencing data (dated by TCRdb to 2014 to 2015). What the research found in general, with its limitations: A few TRBV segments, including TRBV5-6, TRBV5-1 and TRBV20-1, were significantly more frequent in patients than controls.

Which antigens these TCRs recognize remains unknown. Receptor libraries were prepared by PCR. The instrument was an Illumina HiSeq 2500. Unique molecular identifiers were incorporated into TCR beta cDNA libraries to reduce PCR and sequencing biases. In-frame beta chains were kept once TCRdb had trimmed the public reads at Q25 with fastp and called clones with MiXCR. Rows are unified per CDR3 protein, each entry keeping the most common DNA and genes. This sample holds hundreds of thousands of distinct CDR3 sequences; about 60% were observed only once. Of the sample, around 10% is held by the ten largest clones. Sequences were obtained from blood. Receptor source: a girl aged 2-10 years with multiple sclerosis.

In its sample, this clonotype was seen a few times. The chain joins TRBV12-3 or TRBV12-4 to TRBJ2-6, with 7 positions matching TRBD1. This CDR3 comprises 19 residues. Trimming took 4 bases from V and 2 from J; bases not matched to a gene: 14. Written as DNA, the CDR3 is TGTGCCAGCAGTTCCCATCGGACAGGCCCCTTGCCTGGGGCCAACGTCCTGACTTTC. This encodes CASSSHRTGPLPGANVLTF.

The CDR3 nucleotides are TGTGCCAGCAGCCAAGACAAAGGCCATGGCTACACCTTC. It yields the protein CASSQDKGHGYTF. The chain recombines TRBV7-2 with TRBJ1-2; D is ambiguous. CDR1 and CDR2 (germline): SGHTA, FQGNSA. The CDR3 totals 13 residues. Deletions cut 5 bases from V and 6 bases from J, with 13 bases between.

The chain joins TRBV3-1 to TRBJ2-1; D call uncertain. V was pared by 4 bases and J by 0 bases, with 10 bases between. The CDR3 has 15 amino acids. CDR1 is LGHDT and CDR2 is YNNKEL in the germline V gene (reference sequence). The CDR3 here is CASSPGYGSYNEQFF. The CDR3 DNA is TGTGCCAGCAGCCCTGGGTACGGCTCCTACAATGAGCAGTTCTTC.

Details on this clonotype: One junction end does not reproduce the germline sequence, and a read error may be involved. The rearrangement joins TRBV12-3 or TRBV12-4 to TRBJ2-1, with 7 positions matching TRBD2. This CDR3 comprises 13 residues. CDR3 sequence (DNA): TGTGCCAGCAGTGTAGCGGGCCTCAATGAGCGGTTCTTC. Translating it yields CASSVAGLNERFF.

This clonotype was counted between two and nine times. The chain recombines TRBV7-3 with TRBJ2-5; tentatively, D is TRBD2 (5 bases). CDR1 is SGHTA and CDR2 is FQGTGA in the germline V gene. This CDR3 has 13 amino acids. V was pared by 8 bases and J by 2 bases, with 12 bases between. The CDR3 region has the DNA TGTGCCAGCGGACCGGGATCGCAAGAGACCCAGTACTTC. Translated, it gives CASGPGSQETQYF.

The chain links TRBV5-1 to TRBJ2-1; 10 nucleotides align to TRBD1. The CDR3 runs 17 residues. The V gene end was trimmed by 0 bases and the J gene end by 5 bases; junction bases not matched to a gene: 8. Germline V gives CDR1 SGHRS, CDR2 YFSETQ. The CDR3 sequence: CASSLALGDRGNNEQFF. The CDR3 DNA sequence: TGCGCCAGCAGCTTGGCCCTAGGGGACAGGGGCAACAATGAGCAGTTCTTC. Variable domain in full (rest from reference TRBV5-1 and TRBJ2-1): KAGVTQTPRYLIKTRGQQVTLSCSPISGHRSVSWYQQTPGQGLQFLFEYFSETQRNKGNFPGRFSGRQFSNSRSEMNVSTLELGDSALYLCASSLALGDRGNNEQFFGPGTRLTVL.

This clonotype was counted only a few times. J is TRBJ2-1 and V is TRBV10-3; tentatively, D is TRBD1 or TRBD2 (6 bases each). The CDR3 length is 13 residues. Trimming removed 7 bases from V and 5 bases from J, with 12 bases in between. Germline loops: CDR1 ENHRY, CDR2 SYGVKD. The CDR3 region has the DNA TGTGCCATCAAAGGGGGGCGAAACAATGAGCAGTTCTTC. Its protein is CAIKGGRNNEQFF.

The CDR3 coding sequence is TGTGCCTGGAAGCAGTGGACAGGGGTGGATTCACCCCTCCACTTT. Its protein is CAWKQWTGVDSPLHF. The chain joins TRBV30 to TRBJ1-6; 9 nucleotides line up with TRBD1. V was pared by 4 bases and J by 8 bases, with 9 bases of the junction left unmatched. The germline V gene encodes CDR1 GTSNPN and CDR2 SVGIG (reference sequence). The CDR3 has 15 amino acids.

The chain employs TRBV12-3 or TRBV12-4 and TRBJ2-7; no firm D call. The CDR3 sequence is 14 residues long. V dropped 3 bases and J dropped 4 bases, with 13 bases sitting between them. The CDR3 loop is CASSFRVSVYEQYF. The CDR3 DNA follows: TGTGCCAGCAGTTTCCGGGTATCCGTTTACGAGCAGTACTTC.

The V call is TRBV29-1, the J call TRBJ2-5; D uncertain. Deletions cut 2 bases from V and 7 bases from J, with 11 bases between. Germline CDR1 SQVTM, CDR2 ANQGSEA. The CDR3 contains 12 residues. DNA of the CDR3: TGCAGCGTTGAATCCCCTGATGGGACCCAGTACTTC. The encoded protein is CSVESPDGTQYF. Full variable domain (outside the CDR3, taken from reference TRBV29-1 and TRBJ2-5): SAVISQKPSRDICQRGTSLTIQCQVDSQVTMMFWYRQQPGQSLTLIATANQGSEATYESGFVIDKFPISRPNLTFSTLTVSNMSPEDSSIYLCSVESPDGTQYFGPGTRLLVL.

The chain recombines TRBV5-1 with TRBJ2-7; D is perhaps TRBD2 (5 bases). The length of the CDR3 is 13 residues. CDR1 SGHRS and CDR2 YFSETQ come from the germline V gene. V was pared by 3 bases and J by 3 bases, with 10 bases between. The CDR3 reads CASSSPGFYEQYF. In DNA form, the CDR3 reads TGCGCCAGCAGCTCCCCGGGATTCTACGAGCAGTACTTC.

V usage is TRBV7-2 and J usage is TRBJ2-5, with TRBD2 identical over 15 bases. CDR1 is SGHTA and CDR2 is FQGNSA in the germline V gene. V dropped 5 bases and J dropped 4; count of bases not matched to a gene: 11. This CDR3 is built from 18 residues. The DNA of the CDR3 is TGTGCCAGCAGCCCAGGGACTAGCGGGGGGACATCGATAGAGACCCAGTACTTC. This codes for CASSPGTSGGTSIETQYF. Complete variable domain (other parts from reference TRBV7-2 and TRBJ2-5): GAGVSQSPSNKVTEKGKDVELRCDPISGHTALYWYRQSLGQGLEFLIYFQGNSAPDKSGLPSDRFSAERTGGSVSTLTIQRTQQEDSAVYLCASSPGTSGGTSIETQYFGPGTRLLVL.

This chain joins TRBV5-1 and TRBJ2-6, with a possible D match to TRBD2 (6 bases). CDR3 length: 16 residues. The V end was cut by 0 bases, the J end by 4 bases, with 11 bases between. Looked up from germline, CDR1 is SGHRS and CDR2 is YFSETQ. The CDR3 is CASSLGGGEGANVLTF. The CDR3 DNA sequence: TGCGCCAGCAGCTTGGGAGGCGGGGAAGGGGCCAACGTCCTGACTTTC. Drawing the rest from reference TRBV5-1 and TRBJ2-6, the complete variable domain is KAGVTQTPRYLIKTRGQQVTLSCSPISGHRSVSWYQQTPGQGLQFLFEYFSETQRNKGNFPGRFSGRQFSNSRSEMNVSTLELGDSALYLCASSLGGGEGANVLTFGAGSRLTVL.

The chain recombines TRBV20-1 with TRBJ2-5; 8 nucleotides align to TRBD2. Trimming cost V 3 bases and J 4 bases; bases outside gene matches: 7. Germline CDR1 reads DFQATT; CDR2 reads SNEGSKA (reference sequence). CDR3 size: 14 residues. The CDR3 here is CSASALAGPETQYF. DNA for the CDR3: TGCAGTGCTAGTGCGCTAGCGGGTCCAGAGACCCAGTACTTC.

This clonotype was counted at least ten times. The chain employs TRBV29-1 and TRBJ2-7; 8 bases agree with TRBD1. Germline-derived CDR1 and CDR2 are SQVTM and ANQGSEA. The length of the CDR3 is 13 residues. The trim removed 3 bases at V and 3 bases at J, leaving 4 bases unmatched. The chain's CDR3 is CSVERQGIYEQYF. The CDR3 DNA follows: TGCAGCGTTGAGAGACAGGGGATCTACGAGCAGTACTTC.

The chain employs TRBV25-1 and TRBJ1-1; 8 bases line up with TRBD1. V trimming: 2 bases; J trimming: 1 base; junction bases outside the gene matches: 6. This CDR3 is built from 16 residues. Germline lookup yields CDR1 MGHDK and CDR2 SYGVNS. CDR3 nucleotides: TGTGCCAGCAGTGAACCAGGGGGCATCAGGAACACTGAAGCTTTCTTT. Residues: CASSEPGGIRNTEAFF.

The chain links TRBV5-1 to TRBJ2-7, with TRBD1 as a possible D gene (5 bases). This CDR3 spans 15 amino acids. Trimming removed 4 bases from V and 3 bases from J, with 17 bases in between. Per the germline V gene, CDR1 is SGHRS and CDR2 is YFSETQ. The CDR3 nucleotides are TGCGCCAGCAGCCCCAGAGGTACAGGCGACTACGAGCAGTACTTC. Its protein product is CASSPRGTGDYEQYF.